Below, 21 T cell receptor beta chains from the same sample are listed, as sequenced in a study of blood T cell repertoires in COVID-19. Only in-frame clones appear in the TCRdb table, and some are missing; sequencing was by immunoSEQ multiplex PCR. The sample contains 72,000 or so clones, around 90% of which appear only once. Sequencing was carried out using peripheral blood. The receptors here all came from a woman of 80 years or more with acute or convalescent COVID-19.

The chain links TRBV5-6 to TRBJ2-7, with a possible D match to TRBD1 (5 bases). The CDR3 runs to 13 residues. Germline lookup yields CDR1 SGHDT and CDR2 YYEEEE. V was clipped by 0 bases and J by 5 bases, with 9 bases between them. CDR3 DNA: TGTGCCAGCAGCTTGGTGGACACCGACGAGCAGTACTTC. This codes for CASSLVDTDEQYF.

V is TRBV19 and J is TRBJ1-1; no definite D call. This CDR3 has 17 residues. V lost 0 bases to trimming and J lost 0 bases, with 14 bases between them. CDR1 is LNHDA and CDR2 is SQIVND in the germline V gene (reference sequence). In nucleotides, the CDR3 is TGTGCCAGTAGTATAGACCTCGGGAGTTTCATGAACACTGAAGCTTTCTTT. Translating gives CASSIDLGSFMNTEAFF.

The J gene is TRBJ1-4, the V gene TRBV14; possibly TRBD1 for D (6 bases). Germline assignment: CDR1 SGHDN and CDR2 FVKESK. Trimming removed 1 base at V and 4 bases at J, with 10 bases between. The CDR3 sequence is 15 residues long. The CDR3 sequence: CASSQGGTYNEKLFF. CDR3 bases: TGTGCCAGCAGCCAAGGGGGGACATATAATGAAAAACTGTTTTTT.

This chain joins TRBV6-5 and TRBJ1-1; 12 positions agree with TRBD1. Trimming cost V 0 bases and J 7 bases; bases outside gene matches: 6. CDR1 is MNHEY, CDR2 SVGAGI, per germline. The CDR3 sequence is 16 residues long. The CDR3: CASSYSTGTGGGEAFF. The CDR3 DNA sequence: TGTGCCAGCAGTTACTCAACCGGGACAGGGGGCGGTGAAGCTTTCTTT.

V is TRBV6-1 and J is TRBJ1-4; possible D gene TRBD1, 6 bases. This CDR3 region has 15 residues. Germline CDR1 and CDR2: MNHNS and SASEGT. Trimming removed 1 base from V and 8 bases from J, with 14 bases in between. The chain's CDR3 is CASSEVRGPGEKLFF. The CDR3 nucleotides are TGTGCCAGCAGTGAAGTGCGGGGGCCGGGAGAAAAACTGTTTTTT.

The V gene is TRBV2, the J gene TRBJ1-5; possibly TRBD1 for D (5 bases). This CDR3 comprises 14 residues. V gave up 3 bases and J gave up 6 bases, with 12 bases separating them. Germline CDR1 SNHLY, CDR2 FYNNEI. The DNA of the CDR3 is TGTGCCAGCAGTGATCCAGGGAAGCGTCAGCCCCAGCATTTT. This gives the protein CASSDPGKRQPQHF.

For this clone: At one boundary the junction diverges from the germline segment, which might be a read error. The V and J genes are TRBV7-2 and TRBJ2-1; D unclear. The germline V gene has CDR1 SGHTA and CDR2 FQGNSA. This CDR3 contains 15 residues. CDR3 in amino acids: CASSLGGVSYNEQLF. In nucleotides, the CDR3 is TGTGCCAGCAGCTTAGGCGGAGTCTCTTACAATGAGCAGCTCTTC.

The rearrangement links TRBV15 to TRBJ1-2; 9 bases match TRBD1. The CDR3 totals 14 residues. V lost 3 bases, J lost 5 bases, and 4 bases stayed unmatched. The V gene's germline CDR1 is LNHNV and CDR2 YYDKDF (reference sequence). The CDR3 protein is CATSRDRGRYGYTF. The CDR3 bases are TGTGCCACCAGCAGGGACAGGGGTCGGTATGGCTACACCTTC. The whole variable domain, filled in from reference TRBV15 and TRBJ1-2, reads DAMVIQNPRYQVTQFGKPVTLSCSQTLNHNVMYWYQQKSSQAPKLLFHYYDKDFNNEADTPDNFQSRRPNTSFCFLDIRSPGLGDTAMYLCATSRDRGRYGYTFGSGTRLTVV.

This chain joins TRBV5-1 and TRBJ2-5; D possibly corresponds to TRBD1 (5 bases). The CDR3 totals 15 residues. The germline gives CDR1 SGHRS, CDR2 YFSETQ. V lost 1 base and J lost 4, with 14 bases in between. The CDR3 bases are TGCGCCAGCAGCTTGCGCCAGGTTAGGGGAGAGACCCAGTACTTC. It translates to CASSLRQVRGETQYF.

The chain uses TRBV27 and TRBJ2-7; perhaps TRBD2 as D (5 bases). The V and J ends lost 6 bases and 4 bases respectively, with 19 bases between them. This CDR3 region has 15 residues. The germline CDR1 and CDR2 sequences are MNHEY and SMNVEV (reference sequence). The CDR3 DNA reads as TGTGCCAGCAGACCCGGTGGGAGATTCGGGTACGAGCAGTACTTC. Its translation is CASRPGGRFGYEQYF.

The chain employs TRBV6-2 or TRBV6-3 and TRBJ1-4; a possible D gene is TRBD1 (5 bases). The CDR3 runs 14 residues. V gave up 5 bases and J gave up 2 bases, with 9 bases separating them. Germline CDR1 reads MNHEY; CDR2 reads SVGEGT. CDR3 bases: TGTGCCAGCAGTGTCCGGGGGACTAATGAAAAACTGTTTTTT. It specifies CASSVRGTNEKLFF.

V and J are TRBV6-5 and TRBJ2-5, with D maybe TRBD2 (6 bases). V lost 6 bases and J 5 bases, leaving 13 bases between the germline ends. CDR3 size: 13 residues. Germline-derived CDR1 and CDR2 are MNHEY and SVGAGI. Written as DNA, the CDR3 is TGTGCCAGCAGCCTCCGGGACTGGGAGACCCAGTACTTC. Its translation: CASSLRDWETQYF.

This clone has just one count. The genes are TRBV5-1 and TRBJ2-3; 9 bases agree with TRBD2. J was trimmed by 4 bases and V by 4 bases; bases with no gene match: 7. CDR3 length: 15 amino acids. CDR1 is SGHRS, CDR2 YFSETQ, per germline. The chain's CDR3 is CASSVAGTSSDTQYF. For the CDR3, the DNA is TGCGCCAGCAGCGTCGCCGGGACTAGCTCAGATACGCAGTATTTT.

This chain uses TRBV4-3 with TRBJ2-2, with 9 bases identical to TRBD2. V shed 0 bases, J shed 4 bases, and the junction held 6 bases outside the gene matches. Germline CDR1 is LGHNA and CDR2 is YSLEER. CDR3 size: 17 residues. CDR3 region: CASSQEAGGASTGELFF. The DNA for the CDR3 is TGCGCCAGCAGCCAAGAAGCGGGGGGCGCAAGCACCGGGGAGCTGTTTTTT.

The chain links TRBV24-1 to TRBJ2-1; D ambiguous. V was clipped by 3 bases and J by 0 bases, with 5 bases between them. The CDR3 sequence is 14 residues long. Germline V gene lookup returns CDR1 KGHDR and CDR2 SFDVKD. CDR3 in amino acids: CATSDVVSYNEQFF. CDR3 sequence (DNA): TGTGCCACCAGTGATGTCGTCTCCTACAATGAGCAGTTCTTC.

This clone was counted only a few times. The J gene is TRBJ1-2, the V gene TRBV6-1, with D possibly being TRBD1 (6 bases). Germline CDR1 is MNHNS and CDR2 is SASEGT. V was shortened by 2 bases and J by 5 bases, with 15 bases between the two germline ends. The CDR3 contains 15 residues. Here the CDR3 reads CASSETPQGRYGYTF. Written as DNA, the CDR3 is TGTGCCAGCAGTGAAACCCCACAGGGTCGGTATGGCTACACCTTC.

The V call is TRBV4-3, the J call TRBJ2-1, with 7 bases identical to TRBD1. This CDR3 is built from 15 residues. Per germline, CDR1 LGHNA and CDR2 YSLEER. V lost 0 bases and J lost 10; bases outside the gene matches: 9. The CDR3 region is CASSQDPQGRGEQFF. In DNA form, the CDR3 reads TGCGCCAGCAGCCAAGACCCACAGGGCAGGGGGGAGCAGTTCTTC.

V and J are TRBV27 and TRBJ2-5; perhaps TRBD2 as D (5 bases). Germline lookup yields CDR1 MNHEY and CDR2 SMNVEV (reference sequence). V was clipped by 3 bases and J by 5 bases, with 10 bases between them. The CDR3 extends over 13 amino acids. CDR3 sequence (DNA): TGTGCCAGCAGTTTCCGGGGTTCGGAGACCCAGTACTTC. Amino acids: CASSFRGSETQYF.

A note on this clone: This same CDR3 is encoded by further DNA sequences in the sample. V and J are TRBV28 and TRBJ1-5; 7 bases line up with TRBD1. The CDR3 spans 13 residues. Germline V CDR1 and CDR2: MDHEN, SYDVKM. Trimming at V came to 6 bases and at J to 7 bases, leaving 6 bases not matched to a gene. Here the CDR3 reads CASREGAGQPQHF. In DNA, the CDR3 is TGTGCCAGCAGGGAGGGGGCAGGACAGCCCCAGCATTTT. The entire variable domain, with the rest obtained from reference TRBV28 and TRBJ1-5, is as follows: DVKVTQSSRYLVKRTGEKVFLECVQDMDHENMFWYRQDPGLGLRLIYFSYDVKMKEKGDIPEGYSVSREKKERFSLILESASTNQTSMYLCASREGAGQPQHFGDGTRLSIL.

The chain recombines TRBV2 with TRBJ1-2; no reliable D call. This CDR3 spans 13 amino acids. Germline CDR1 and CDR2: SNHLY and FYNNEI. The V gene lost 5 bases and the J gene lost 3 bases, with 10 bases spanning the gap. CDR3 sequence (DNA): TGTGCCAGCAGTCCAACATTACACTATGGCTACACCTTC. It specifies CASSPTLHYGYTF. The full variable domain, completed using reference TRBV2 and TRBJ1-2, is EPEVTQTPSHQVTQMGQEVILRCVPISNHLYFYWYRQILGQKVEFLVSFYNNEISEKSEIFDDQFSVERPDGSNFTLKIRSTKLEDSAMYFCASSPTLHYGYTFGSGTRLTVV.

The chain carries TRBV5-1 and TRBJ2-7; tentative D call: TRBD1 (6 bases). The CDR3 totals 16 residues. With 2 bases removed from V and 10 bases from J, the gap between germline ends came to 25 bases. The germline V gene has CDR1 SGHRS and CDR2 YFSETQ. The CDR3 DNA reads as TGCGCCAGCAGCTTTTATGCTCAGGACAGCTTTTCACGACAGTACTTC. Its translation is CASSFYAQDSFSRQYF.